This T cell receptor beta chain is from a study of blood T cell repertoires in COVID-19. Study-wide context: Samples representing acute and convalescent COVID-19 were sourced from the United States, Italy and Spain.

V lost 1 base, J lost 7 bases, and 7 bases stayed unmatched. Germline CDR1 and CDR2: GTSNPN and SVGIG (reference sequence). The CDR3 has 15 residues. Only one count was recorded for this clone. In the original analysis: Amplified reference gene primers provided the basis for estimating nucleated cell counts. Profiled with immunoSEQ multiplex PCR; TCRdb holds only in-frame clones, not every one. V and J calls and clone size are those listed in that table; D and trimming were worked out from the DNA. The sample holds over 200,000 clones, approximately 88% seen once. The rearrangement uses TRBV30 and TRBJ1-6; 7 bases map to TRBD1. The sample consisted of peripheral blood. The TCR originated in a human donor in a cohort sampled during active COVID-19. The chain's CDR3 is CAWSAFGTANSPLHF. In nucleotides, the CDR3 is TGTGCCTGGAGTGCGTTCGGGACAGCCAATTCACCCCTCCACTTT.